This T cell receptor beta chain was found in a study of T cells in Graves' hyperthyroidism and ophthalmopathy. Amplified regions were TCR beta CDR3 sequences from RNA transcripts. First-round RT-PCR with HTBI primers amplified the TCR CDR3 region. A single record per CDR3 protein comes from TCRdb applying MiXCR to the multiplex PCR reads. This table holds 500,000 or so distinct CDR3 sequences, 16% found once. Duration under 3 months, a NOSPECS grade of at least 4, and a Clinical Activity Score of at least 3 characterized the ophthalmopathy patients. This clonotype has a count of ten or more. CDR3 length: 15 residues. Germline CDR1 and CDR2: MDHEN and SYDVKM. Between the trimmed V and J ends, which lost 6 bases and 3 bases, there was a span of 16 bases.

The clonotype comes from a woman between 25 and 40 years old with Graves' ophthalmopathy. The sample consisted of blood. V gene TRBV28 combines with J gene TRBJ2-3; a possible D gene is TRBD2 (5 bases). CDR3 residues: CASSLGVVPTDTQYF. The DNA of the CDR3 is TGTGCCAGCAGCCTCGGGGTAGTCCCAACAGATACGCAGTATTTT. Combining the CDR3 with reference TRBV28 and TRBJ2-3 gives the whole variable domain DVKVTQSSRYLVKRTGEKVFLECVQDMDHENMFWYRQDPGLGLRLIYFSYDVKMKEKGDIPEGYSVSREKKERFSLILESASTNQTSMYLCASSLGVVPTDTQYFGPGTRLTVL.